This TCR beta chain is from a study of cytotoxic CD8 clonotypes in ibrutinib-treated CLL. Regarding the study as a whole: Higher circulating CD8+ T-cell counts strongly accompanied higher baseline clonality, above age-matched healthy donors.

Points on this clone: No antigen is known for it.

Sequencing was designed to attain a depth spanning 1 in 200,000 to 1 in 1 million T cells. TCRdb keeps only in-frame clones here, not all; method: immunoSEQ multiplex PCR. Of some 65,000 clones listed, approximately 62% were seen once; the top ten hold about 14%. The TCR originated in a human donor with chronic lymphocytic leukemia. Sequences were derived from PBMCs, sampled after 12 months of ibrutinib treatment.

The CDR3 is CASSNGYEQYF. DNA of the CDR3: TGTGCCAGCAGTAACGGCTACGAGCAGTACTTC. The V gene is TRBV6-1, the J gene TRBJ2-7, with D uncertain. Trimming took off 5 bases at V and 3 bases at J, with 5 bases between the two ends. Germline CDR1 MNHNS, CDR2 SASEGT. This CDR3 comprises 11 residues.